Listed below are T cell receptor beta chains from one sample, sequenced in a study of T-cell memory formation after mild COVID-19. Each CDR3 protein is one row after TCRdb ran MiXCR on the 5' RACE reads. The data show about 400,000 distinct CDR3 sequences, with about 25% seen just once and around 14% held by the top ten. Sequencing was performed on PBMCs or a T cell subset sorted from them (not recorded which). These receptors were collected from an adult woman who had mild COVID-19 (a few samples of this study predate the infection). Cell type and time point are not known. Both conserved end residues are part of each CDR3. Each record gives: J gene, clone size, V gene, D gene, CDR3 DNA, CDR3 protein. A D gene is named only where the DNA matches it firmly. Size is stated for part of the rows, as once, few or many counts, or as a class when the clone is expanded.

J gene: TRBJ2-7; clone size: many; V gene: TRBV5-1; D gene: .; CDR3 DNA: TGTGCCAGCAGTTTGCGATCCTCCTACGAGCAGTACTTC; CDR3 protein: CASSLRSSYEQYF
J gene: TRBJ1-4; clone size: .; V gene: TRBV4-1; D gene: TRBD1; CDR3 DNA: TGCGCCAGCAGCCAAGCTCGCCTCGACAGGGTGGAAAAACTGTTTTTT; CDR3 protein: CASSQARLDRVEKLFF
J gene: TRBJ2-2; clone size: .; V gene: TRBV6-5; D gene: .; CDR3 DNA: TGTGCCAGCAGTTACTCGGTTCTAGCGAACACCGGGGAGCTGTTTTTT; CDR3 protein: CASSYSVLANTGELFF
J gene: TRBJ1-4; clone size: few; V gene: TRBV6-5; D gene: TRBD1; CDR3 DNA: TGTGCCAGCAGTACGGACAGGGTGACTAATGAAAAACTGTTTTTT; CDR3 protein: CASSTDRVTNEKLFF
J gene: TRBJ1-1; clone size: .; V gene: TRBV12-3/TRBV12-4; D gene: .; CDR3 DNA: TGTGCCAGCAGTCACACCACAGAGAACACTGAAGCTTTCTTT; CDR3 protein: CASSHTTENTEAFF
J gene: TRBJ2-7; clone size: few; V gene: TRBV11-2; D gene: .; CDR3 DNA: TGTGCCAGCAGCTTAGCAGCTGGGCAGTACTTC; CDR3 protein: CASSLAAGQYF
J gene: TRBJ2-2; clone size: few; V gene: TRBV7-8; D gene: .; CDR3 DNA: TGTGCCAGCAGCAGGTCAGGTCTAATGCCCAGCAGGACCGGGGAGCTGTTTTTT; CDR3 protein: CASSRSGLMPSRTGELFF
J gene: TRBJ2-3; clone size: few; V gene: TRBV12-3/TRBV12-4; D gene: .; CDR3 DNA: TGTGCCAGCAGTCGCGACCCGGGGGCAGATACGCAGTATTTT; CDR3 protein: CASSRDPGADTQYF
J gene: TRBJ2-3; clone size: few; V gene: TRBV4-2; D gene: .; CDR3 DNA: TGTGCCAGCAGCCAGGGCCGGGGACCGCCCGAGAAGGATTTT; CDR3 protein: CASSQGRGPPEKDF
J gene: TRBJ2-1; clone size: .; V gene: TRBV11-2; D gene: TRBD2; CDR3 DNA: TGTGCCAGCAGCTTAGATCTCGGGACTAGCGCCTACAATGAGCAGTTCTTC; CDR3 protein: CASSLDLGTSAYNEQFF
J gene: TRBJ1-5; clone size: few; V gene: TRBV21-1; D gene: .; CDR3 DNA: TGTGCCAGCAGAAACAGCAGTTTCAATCAGCCCCAGCATTTT; CDR3 protein: CASRNSSFNQPQHF
J gene: TRBJ2-5; clone size: many; V gene: TRBV12-3/TRBV12-4; D gene: TRBD1; CDR3 DNA: TGTGCCAGCGGGACAGGGGGCCACGAGACCCAGTACTTC; CDR3 protein: CASGTGGHETQYF
J gene: TRBJ2-7; clone size: few; V gene: TRBV20-1; D gene: TRBD2; CDR3 DNA: TGCAGTGCTCTACCCGGAGGCGGGAGGTCTAACGAGCAGTACTTC; CDR3 protein: CSALPGGGRSNEQYF
J gene: TRBJ2-5; clone size: many; V gene: TRBV12-3/TRBV12-4; D gene: TRBD1; CDR3 DNA: TGTGCCAGCTCTCCATGGGGCAGGGGGCAGTTTCAAGAGACCCAGTACTTC; CDR3 protein: CASSPWGRGQFQETQYF
J gene: TRBJ2-7; clone size: few; V gene: TRBV12-3/TRBV12-4; D gene: .; CDR3 DNA: TGTGCCAGCAGTTCCCGGCGGGGAATGGGAGAGCAGTACTTC; CDR3 protein: CASSSRRGMGEQYF
J gene: TRBJ2-3; clone size: .; V gene: TRBV10-3; D gene: TRBD1; CDR3 DNA: TGTGCCATCAGTGAACCCGACAGGGTCGGGGACACAGATACGCAGTATTTT; CDR3 protein: CAISEPDRVGDTDTQYF
J gene: TRBJ1-5; clone size: few; V gene: TRBV20-1; D gene: .; CDR3 DNA: TGCAGTGCTATAGGGAATCAGCCCCAGCATTTT; CDR3 protein: CSAIGNQPQHF
J gene: TRBJ2-7; clone size: few; V gene: TRBV6-1; D gene: .; CDR3 DNA: TGTGCCAGCAGCAACTACAATCCAGCCTACGAGCAGTACTTC; CDR3 protein: CASSNYNPAYEQYF
J gene: TRBJ2-4; clone size: few; V gene: TRBV29-1; D gene: TRBD2; CDR3 DNA: TGCAGCGTTGATTCGGGACTAACGGCGGCCAAAAACATTCAGTACTTC; CDR3 protein: CSVDSGLTAAKNIQYF
J gene: TRBJ2-7; clone size: .; V gene: TRBV27; D gene: TRBD1; CDR3 DNA: TGTGCCAGCAAAGTAATGGCCCGGGACAGGAGCTCCTACGAGCAGTACTTC; CDR3 protein: CASKVMARDRSSYEQYF
J gene: TRBJ1-2; clone size: many; V gene: TRBV5-1; D gene: TRBD1; CDR3 DNA: TGCGCCAGCAGCCCGACAGGGTGGTCTCCTAACTATGGCTACACCTTC; CDR3 protein: CASSPTGWSPNYGYTF
J gene: TRBJ2-3; clone size: .; V gene: TRBV4-2; D gene: TRBD2; CDR3 DNA: TGTGCCAGCAGGGCGGGACTAGCGGTAGATACGCAGTATTTT; CDR3 protein: CASRAGLAVDTQYF
J gene: TRBJ2-3; clone size: few; V gene: TRBV5-5; D gene: .; CDR3 DNA: TGTGCCAGCAGCTTGAAGTTAAGCACAGATACGCAGTATTTT; CDR3 protein: CASSLKLSTDTQYF
J gene: TRBJ2-5; clone size: few; V gene: TRBV20-1; D gene: .; CDR3 DNA: TGCAGTGCTAGAGGACATTTGTTAGCGGCGCAAGAGACCCAGTACTTC; CDR3 protein: CSARGHLLAAQETQYF
J gene: TRBJ1-2; clone size: .; V gene: TRBV12-3/TRBV12-4; D gene: .; CDR3 DNA: TGTGCCAGCAGCCCCAAAGGACAGTACTATGGCTACACCTTC; CDR3 protein: CASSPKGQYYGYTF
J gene: TRBJ2-3; clone size: .; V gene: TRBV29-1; D gene: TRBD1; CDR3 DNA: TGCAGCGTTGCCCAGGGGGTAGATACGCAGTATTTT; CDR3 protein: CSVAQGVDTQYF
J gene: TRBJ2-7; clone size: .; V gene: TRBV20-1; D gene: TRBD2; CDR3 DNA: TGCAGTGCTAGAGTCACTAGCGGGAGGTCCTACGAGCAGTACTTC; CDR3 protein: CSARVTSGRSYEQYF
J gene: TRBJ2-7; clone size: .; V gene: TRBV27; D gene: .; CDR3 DNA: TGTGCCAGCAGTCCCTGGGGGGGCCCATCCTACGAGCAGTACTTC; CDR3 protein: CASSPWGGPSYEQYF
J gene: TRBJ1-2; clone size: once; V gene: TRBV25-1; D gene: .; CDR3 DNA: TGTGCCAGCAGCGAAACCGGCCGATCGGGCTACACCTTC; CDR3 protein: CASSETGRSGYTF
J gene: TRBJ2-2; clone size: .; V gene: TRBV2; D gene: .; CDR3 DNA: TGTGCCAGCAGACAACAGGGTGGGACCGGGGAGCTGTTTTTT; CDR3 protein: CASRQQGGTGELFF
J gene: TRBJ2-2; clone size: .; V gene: TRBV6-4; D gene: .; CDR3 DNA: TGTGCCAGCAGTTCCGACAGGAACACCGGGGAGCTGTTTTTT; CDR3 protein: CASSSDRNTGELFF
J gene: TRBJ2-5; clone size: few; V gene: TRBV2; D gene: .; CDR3 DNA: TGTGCCAGCAGTGAATTGAAGGACAGTCAAGAGACCCAGTACTTC; CDR3 protein: CASSELKDSQETQYF
J gene: TRBJ1-4; clone size: .; V gene: TRBV4-1; D gene: TRBD1; CDR3 DNA: TGCGCCAGCAGCCCAGATGGAGGGGGCGCCCGGGAAAAACTGTTTTTT; CDR3 protein: CASSPDGGGAREKLFF
J gene: TRBJ2-3; clone size: .; V gene: TRBV6-1; D gene: .; CDR3 DNA: TGTGCCAGCAGTCCTTTTTCGGGGGGCACAGATACGCAGTATTTT; CDR3 protein: CASSPFSGGTDTQYF
J gene: TRBJ1-5; clone size: few; V gene: TRBV4-1; D gene: .; CDR3 DNA: TGCGCCAGCAGCCAGTACTCGGTCCAAAAGGCCCAGCATTTT; CDR3 protein: CASSQYSVQKAQHF
J gene: TRBJ2-7; clone size: few; V gene: TRBV29-1; D gene: TRBD1; CDR3 DNA: TGCAGCGTTGGGGACAGGGAGCAGTACTTC; CDR3 protein: CSVGDREQYF
J gene: TRBJ1-1; clone size: .; V gene: TRBV6-2/TRBV6-3; D gene: TRBD1; CDR3 DNA: TGTGCCAGCAGTTGGGACAGAAGGACTGAAGCTTTCTTT; CDR3 protein: CASSWDRRTEAFF
J gene: TRBJ2-3; clone size: many; V gene: TRBV20-1; D gene: TRBD2; CDR3 DNA: TGCAGTGCTAGGCCCGGACTAGCGGTTACAGATACGCAGTATTTT; CDR3 protein: CSARPGLAVTDTQYF
J gene: TRBJ2-1; clone size: .; V gene: TRBV6-2/TRBV6-3; D gene: TRBD2; CDR3 DNA: TGTGCCAGCAAGTTACGCGGGAGGGAATCGGGGCAGTTCTTC; CDR3 protein: CASKLRGRESGQFF
J gene: TRBJ2-2; clone size: few; V gene: TRBV11-2; D gene: .; CDR3 DNA: TGTGCCAGCAGCTTAGGGGTAGGGGAGCTGTTTTTT; CDR3 protein: CASSLGVGELFF
J gene: TRBJ2-1; clone size: few; V gene: TRBV7-3; D gene: .; CDR3 DNA: TGTGCCAGCAGCTTATCCGCGGGGCTGAATTACAATGAGCAGTTCTTC; CDR3 protein: CASSLSAGLNYNEQFF
J gene: TRBJ2-2; clone size: .; V gene: TRBV9; D gene: TRBD2; CDR3 DNA: TGTGCCAGCAGCGTCGCGGGGGTTAACACCGGGGAGCTGTTTTTT; CDR3 protein: CASSVAGVNTGELFF